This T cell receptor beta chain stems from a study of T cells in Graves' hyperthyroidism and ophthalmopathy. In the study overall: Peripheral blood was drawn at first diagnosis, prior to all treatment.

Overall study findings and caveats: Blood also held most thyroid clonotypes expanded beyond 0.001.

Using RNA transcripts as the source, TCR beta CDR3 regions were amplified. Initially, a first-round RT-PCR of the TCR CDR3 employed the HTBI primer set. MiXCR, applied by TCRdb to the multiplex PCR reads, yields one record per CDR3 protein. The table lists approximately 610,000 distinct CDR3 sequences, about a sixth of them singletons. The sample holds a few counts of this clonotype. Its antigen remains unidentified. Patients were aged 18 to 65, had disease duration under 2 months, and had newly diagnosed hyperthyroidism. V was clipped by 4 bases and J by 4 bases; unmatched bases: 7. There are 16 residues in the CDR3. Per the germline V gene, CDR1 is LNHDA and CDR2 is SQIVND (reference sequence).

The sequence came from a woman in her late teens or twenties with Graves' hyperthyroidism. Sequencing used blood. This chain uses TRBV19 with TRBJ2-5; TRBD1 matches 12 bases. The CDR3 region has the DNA TGTGCCAGTAGTAACACCGGGACAGGGGGCCTAGAGACCCAGTACTTC. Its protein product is CASSNTGTGGLETQYF.